The 13 T cell receptor beta chains below were found in one sample sequenced in a study of T cell clonality in common variable immunodeficiency. The protocol was immunoSEQ multiplex PCR, while the TCRdb copy is restricted to in-frame clones and leaves out a portion. Reported are about 37,000 clones, none seen only once; the ten largest carry around 3.2%. The source material was peripheral blood mononuclear cells. These receptors were taken from a person aged 18 to 75 in good health.

This clone was observed at least ten times. The sequence runs out 3 residues before the end of the CDR3; the remainder is reconstructed from the germline J gene. The rearrangement uses TRBV28 and TRBJ2-5, with D uncertain. CDR1 and CDR2 from the germline V gene are MDHEN and SYDVKM. V lost 3 bases and J lost 7, with 12 bases in between. CDR3 length equals 13 residues. The sequenced CDR3 bases are TGTGCCAGCAGTTTGGGCGCGACCCTGACC. This encodes CASSLGATLT. The entire CDR3 sequence reads CASSLGATLTQYF. Full variable domain (outside the CDR3, taken from reference TRBV28 and TRBJ2-5): DVKVTQSSRYLVKRTGEKVFLECVQDMDHENMFWYRQDPGLGLRLIYFSYDVKMKEKGDIPEGYSVSREKKERFSLILESASTNQTSMYLCASSLGATLTQYFGPGTRLLVL.

This clone was seen repeatedly, ten times or more. The CDR3 end is not reached by the read, which stops 3 residues before it; the germline J gene fills it in. This chain links TRBV11-2 with TRBJ1-1; the match to TRBD1 covers 7 bases. From germline, CDR1 is SGHAT and CDR2 FQNNGV. This CDR3 comprises 15 residues. V lost 2 bases, J lost 4 bases, and 7 bases stayed unmatched. The sequenced CDR3 bases are TGTGCCAGCAGCTTAACAGGGGCCCAAGGCACTGAA. Residues: CASSLTGAQGTE. The entire CDR3 reads CASSLTGAQGTEAFF.

This clone was seen at least ten times. The read comes to an end 3 residues before the CDR3 does, leaving the germline J gene to fill in the end. The chain employs TRBV7-8 and TRBJ2-1; 8 positions agree with TRBD2. Losses at the gene ends were 3 bases for V and 6 bases for J; bases not matched to a gene: 7. Germline V CDR1 and CDR2: SGHVS, FQNEAQ. The CDR3 loop spans 15 amino acids. The sequenced CDR3 bases are TGTGCCAGCAGCTTCCCGGCGGGGGGCCGCAATGAG. This sequence encodes CASSFPAGGRNE. The entire CDR3 protein is CASSFPAGGRNEQFF.

This clone was observed many times. The missing CDR3 end, 3 residues past where the read stops, is filled in from the germline J gene. The chain combines TRBV12-3 or TRBV12-4 with TRBJ2-3, with D perhaps TRBD1 (5 bases). The CDR3 sequence is 14 residues long. V shed 7 bases and J shed 5 bases, with 16 bases lying between them. The CDR3: CASTQRFREDTQYF. Partial CDR3 DNA: TGTGCCAGCACCCAAAGATTCAGGGAAGATACG.

Ten or more counts support this clone. The sequence runs out 3 residues before the end of the CDR3; the remainder is reconstructed from the germline J gene. This chain connects TRBV19 to TRBJ1-2, with 8 bases that match TRBD1. Germline CDR1 is LNHDA and CDR2 is SQIVND (reference sequence). The CDR3 totals 14 residues. Here the CDR3 reads CASSTTSRGQGYTF. The sequenced CDR3 bases are TGTGCCAGTAGTACCACTTCCAGGGGGCAAGGC.

With regard to this clone: The read stops 3 residues short of the end of the CDR3; the missing end is completed from the germline J gene. V and J are TRBV6-1 and TRBJ1-2; D ambiguous. Germline V gene sequence: CDR1 MNHNS, CDR2 SASEGT. This CDR3 spans 15 amino acids. CDR3 DNA (partial): TGTGCCAGCAGTGATGATGATAGCGGACCATACGAC. Protein product: CASSDDDSGPYD. The entire CDR3 sequence reads CASSDDDSGPYDYTF.

This clone was counted at least ten times. Sequencing ends 3 residues short of the CDR3 end; the germline J gene provides the rest. This chain uses TRBV20-1 with TRBJ2-7, with 11 bases that match TRBD1. V lost 5 bases and J lost 3; bases outside the gene matches: 18. Germline values: CDR1 DFQATT, CDR2 SNEGSKA (reference sequence). The CDR3 has 18 amino acids. CDR3 sequence reads: CSAPTRGHRDRGIYEQYF. CDR3 bases read: TGCAGTGCTCCAACTAGGGGGCACCGGGACAGGGGGATCTACGAG.

This clone was counted between two and nine times. The read ends 3 residues before the CDR3 terminus; that terminus is restored from the germline J gene. The genes are TRBV20-1 and TRBJ2-3; 8 bases map to TRBD1. The length of the CDR3 is 17 residues. CDR1 and CDR2 (germline): DFQATT, SNEGSKA (reference sequence). The V segment lost 3 bases and the J segment 3 bases; nucleotides outside the gene matches: 14. CDR3 sequence: CSASGFLQGVGTDTQYF. The covered CDR3 bases are TGCAGTGCTAGTGGGTTTTTACAGGGGGTGGGAACAGATACG.

This clone has a count of ten or more. Coverage ceases 3 residues before the CDR3 finishes, and the germline J gene fills in the end. The chain recombines TRBV20-1 with TRBJ1-1; D not resolved. Germline V gene data show CDR1 as DFQATT and CDR2 as SNEGSKA (reference sequence). CDR3 length equals 13 residues. The V end was cut by 3 bases, the J end by 1 base, with 9 bases between. The CDR3 sequence is CSASHRANTEAFF. The DNA read from the CDR3 is TGCAGTGCTAGCCACAGAGCGAACACTGAA.

This clone was observed many times. The sequenced fragment ends 3 residues before the CDR3 boundary, so the rest is inferred from the germline J gene. The V call is TRBV18, the J call TRBJ1-4; D not resolved. Germline loops: CDR1 KGHSH, CDR2 LQKENI. The CDR3 extends over 14 amino acids. The V and J ends lost 5 bases and 7 bases respectively, with 14 bases between them. The CDR3 here is CASSASAVSEKLFF. The DNA read from the CDR3 is TGTGCCAGCTCAGCCTCTGCGGTTAGTGAAAAA.

This clone occurred many times. Coverage ceases 3 residues before the CDR3 finishes, and the germline J gene fills in the end. V gene TRBV20-1 combines with J gene TRBJ1-5; D is undetermined. Deletions cut 3 bases from V and 3 bases from J, with 9 bases between. The CDR3 has 13 residues. Germline V CDR1 and CDR2: DFQATT, SNEGSKA (reference sequence). Partial CDR3 DNA: TGCAGTGCTAGGGCTGGTCTCAATCAGCCC. It encodes CSARAGLNQP. The entire CDR3 protein is CSARAGLNQPQHF.

In this sample, this clone turned up many times. The CDR3 end falls 3 residues outside the read, so it is completed with the germline J gene. The chain links TRBV19 to TRBJ1-2, with 10 positions matching TRBD1. After removal of 4 bases from V and 4 bases from J, the junction contained 6 bases not matched to a gene. In germline, CDR1 is LNHDA, CDR2 SQIVND (reference sequence). CDR3 length equals 15 residues. The CDR3 sequence: CASSTGTGVGYGYTF. Partial CDR3 DNA: TGTGCCAGTAGTACCGGGACAGGGGTTGGCTATGGC.

This clone was seen repeatedly, ten times or more. CDR3 DNA, as far as it was read: TGTGCCTGGAGTAAACAGGGTGCGATGAGCAATCAGCCC. Protein sequence: CAWSKQGAMSNQP. The entire CDR3 reads CAWSKQGAMSNQPQHF. The chain employs TRBV30 and TRBJ1-5, with D possibly being TRBD1 (6 bases). The sequenced fragment ends 3 residues before the CDR3 boundary, so the rest is inferred from the germline J gene. The CDR3 has 16 amino acids. Trimming left V 2 bases short and J 1 base short, with 15 bases between. Per the germline V gene, CDR1 is GTSNPN and CDR2 is SVGIG (reference sequence). The full variable domain, in which reference TRBV30 and TRBJ1-5 provide the parts outside the CDR3, is SQTIHQWPATLVQPVGSPLSLECTVEGTSNPNLYWYRQAAGRGLQLLFYSVGIGQISSEVPQNLSASRPQDRQFILSSKKLLLSDSGFYLCAWSKQGAMSNQPQHFGDGTRLSIL.